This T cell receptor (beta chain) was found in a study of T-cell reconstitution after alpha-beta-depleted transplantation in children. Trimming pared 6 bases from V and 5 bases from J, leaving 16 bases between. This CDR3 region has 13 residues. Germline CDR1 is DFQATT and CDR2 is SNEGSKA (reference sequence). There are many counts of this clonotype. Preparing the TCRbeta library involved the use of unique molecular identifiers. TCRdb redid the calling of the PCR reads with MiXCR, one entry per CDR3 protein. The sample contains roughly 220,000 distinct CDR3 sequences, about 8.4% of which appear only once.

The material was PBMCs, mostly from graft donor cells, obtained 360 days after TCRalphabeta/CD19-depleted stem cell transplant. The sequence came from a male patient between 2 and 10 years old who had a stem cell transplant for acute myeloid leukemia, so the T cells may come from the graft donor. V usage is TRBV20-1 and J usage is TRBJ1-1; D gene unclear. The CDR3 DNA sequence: TGCAGTGCCGAACAGTACCCGGGGACTGAAGCTTTCTTT. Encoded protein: CSAEQYPGTEAFF.